A single sample is the source of the 9 T cell receptor beta chains below, sequenced in a study of post-analysis software for immune sequencing data. Whole-study results and caveats: About five TRBV segments (TRBV5-6, TRBV5-1 and TRBV20-1 among them) occurred more frequently in patients than in controls.

TCR beta cDNA libraries included unique molecular identifiers. TCRdb reprocessed the PCR reads with MiXCR, giving one entry per CDR3 protein. There are about 820,000 distinct CDR3 sequences in the sample; 53% occur only once, and over 4% lies in the top ten. These receptors have no identified antigens. Sequencing was carried out using blood. The receptors originated from a girl aged 5-17 years with multiple sclerosis.

The J gene is TRBJ2-3, the V gene TRBV20-1; 7 bases map to TRBD2. The J segment lost 6 bases and the V segment lost 3 bases, leaving 6 bases of the junction unmatched. This CDR3 region has 13 residues. Germline V gene lookup returns CDR1 DFQATT and CDR2 SNEGSKA (reference sequence). CDR3 nucleotide sequence: TGCAGTGCTAGGGGGCTAGCGGAGGATACGCAGTATTTT. This encodes CSARGLAEDTQYF.

This sequence joins TRBV6-6 and TRBJ1-5, with a tentative D call TRBD1 (5 bases). Germline loops: CDR1 MNHNY, CDR2 SVGAGI (reference sequence). The V end lost 0 bases, the J end lost 5 bases, and 8 bases lay between the germline ends. The CDR3 runs 14 residues. CDR3 protein: CASSYSRGYQPQHF. Here the CDR3 DNA reads TGTGCCAGCAGTTACTCGAGGGGTTATCAGCCCCAGCATTTT.

The chain recombines TRBV15 with TRBJ1-2; 8 bases are shared with TRBD1. CDR3 length equals 14 residues. Trimming at V came to 4 bases and at J to 4 bases, leaving 5 bases not matched to a gene. Germline V gene sequence: CDR1 LNHNV, CDR2 YYDKDF (reference sequence). The CDR3 bases are TGTGCCACCAGCAAGGGACAGGAAGGCTATGGCTACACCTTC. Amino acid sequence: CATSKGQEGYGYTF. Complete variable domain (other parts from reference TRBV15 and TRBJ1-2): DAMVIQNPRYQVTQFGKPVTLSCSQTLNHNVMYWYQQKSSQAPKLLFHYYDKDFNNEADTPDNFQSRRPNTSFCFLDIRSPGLGDTAMYLCATSKGQEGYGYTFGSGTRLTVV.

As for this clonotype: Compared with germline, one end of the junction differs, possibly owing to a read error. This chain links TRBV7-7 with TRBJ2-5, with D unclear. In germline, CDR1 is SSHAT, CDR2 FNYEAQ (reference sequence). This CDR3 contains 15 residues. CDR3 residues: CTSSLGQDPQETQYF. The CDR3 nucleotides are TGTACCAGCAGCTTAGGGCAGGACCCTCAAGAGACCCAGTACTTC.

V is TRBV4-1 and J is TRBJ2-1; 9 bases match TRBD2. CDR1 and CDR2 (germline): MGHRA, YSYEKL. Germline trimming cut 2 bases from V and 8 bases from J; bases unmatched to any gene: 7. The CDR3 has 15 residues. The CDR3 sequence is CASSQRTSVTDEQFF. CDR3 nucleotide sequence: TGCGCCAGCAGCCAACGGACTAGCGTCACCGATGAGCAGTTCTTC.

The chain links TRBV7-3 to TRBJ2-7; D is perhaps TRBD1 (5 bases). This CDR3 contains 15 residues. Germline V CDR1 and CDR2: SGHTA, FQGTGA. V was clipped by 0 bases and J by 7 bases, with 16 bases between them. As DNA, the CDR3 is TGTGCCAGCAGCTTAACGGGGCCCGGTGTCGGGGAGCAGTACTTC. Translating it yields CASSLTGPGVGEQYF.

The V call is TRBV6-5, the J call TRBJ2-3; no clear D. Germline loops: CDR1 MNHEY, CDR2 SVGAGI. The CDR3 is 16 residues long. Trimming took off 0 bases at V and 5 bases at J, with 15 bases between the two ends. CDR3 in DNA: TGTGCCAGCAGTTACTCGACTGGCAACAGAGGAGATACGCAGTATTTT. It codes for CASSYSTGNRGDTQYF.

The genes are TRBV6-5 and TRBJ1-2; D gene uncertain. V gave up 8 bases and J gave up 6 bases, with 13 bases separating them. The CDR3 consists of 12 residues. The germline gives CDR1 MNHEY, CDR2 SVGAGI. The CDR3 DNA follows: TGTGCCAGCCAACACCGGGATCATGGCTACACCTTC. This gives the protein CASQHRDHGYTF.

Only one count was recorded for this clonotype. This chain uses TRBV20-1 with TRBJ2-1, with 10 nucleotides matching TRBD2. Trimming cost V 5 bases and J 7 bases; bases outside gene matches: 11. This CDR3 is built from 15 residues. Germline V gene sequence: CDR1 DFQATT, CDR2 SNEGSKA (reference sequence). CDR3 nucleotide sequence: TGCAGTGCTTCCCAGACTAGCGGGTGGGGGAATGAGCAGTTCTTC. Translation gives CSASQTSGWGNEQFF.